The source of this TCR beta chain is a study of blood T cell repertoires in COVID-19. CDR3 length: 15 residues. CDR1 is MGHDK, CDR2 SYGVNS, per germline. V lost 7 bases, J lost 0 bases, and 12 bases lay in between. Measured with immunoSEQ multiplex PCR; TCRdb has only the in-frame clones, and not every one. This table holds about 150,000 clones, 87% found once. What was sequenced was peripheral blood. This TCR was sampled from a middle-aged man with active COVID-19. The genes are TRBV25-1 and TRBJ1-4, with D unresolved. CDR3 loop: CASKSRGATNEKLFF. The DNA of the CDR3 is TGTGCCAGCAAATCTAGAGGAGCAACTAATGAAAAACTGTTTTTT.